The 28 T cell receptor beta chains presented below share a single source sample, sequenced in a study of a mutant IDH1 vaccine in newly diagnosed glioma. For these TCRs, the target antigens are not known. Clones were sequenced by immunoSEQ multiplex PCR, and TCRdb holds only the in-frame ones, with some missing. The repertoire holds fewer than 35,000 clones, with approximately 84% as singletons. Described time point: week 47, end of study. A 20-mer mutant IDH1 peptide at 300 ug was injected subcutaneously with topical imiquimod. Material: PBMCs, obtained from a glioma patient whose treatment included an IDH1 peptide vaccine. The receptors derive from a man between 25 and 39 years old with glioma.

The chain employs TRBV5-1 and TRBJ1-1; unclear D gene. The germline gives CDR1 SGHRS, CDR2 YFSETQ. V lost 5 bases and J 2 bases, leaving 10 bases between the germline ends. The CDR3 is 13 amino acids. CDR3 sequence reads: CASREGGNTEAFF. In nucleotides, the CDR3 is TGCGCCAGCAGAGAGGGAGGAAACACTGAAGCTTTCTTT.

This chain uses TRBV5-8 with TRBJ1-5, with 7 bases fitting TRBD1. V trimming: 4 bases; J trimming: 5 bases; junction bases outside the gene matches: 6. This CDR3 comprises 14 residues. CDR1 is SGHTS, CDR2 YDEGEE, per germline. The CDR3, as DNA: TGTGCCAGCAGCACCGACAGGGACCATCAGCCCCAGCATTTT. This sequence encodes CASSTDRDHQPQHF.

V and J are TRBV7-6 and TRBJ2-3; 7 bases are shared with TRBD2. Germline CDR1 SGHVS, CDR2 FNYEAQ. The ends lost 5 bases at V and 5 bases at J; junction bases unmatched: 7. This CDR3 is 14 amino acids long. The CDR3 DNA reads TGTGCCAGCAGCCCCGGACTAGTGAGAGATACGCAGTATTTT. It translates to CASSPGLVRDTQYF.

The rearrangement joins TRBV4-1 to TRBJ2-2; 10 bases fit TRBD2. Germline V gene lookup returns CDR1 MGHRA and CDR2 YSYEKL. The CDR3 extends over 18 amino acids. V shed 1 base, J shed 3 bases, and the junction held 8 bases outside the gene matches. CDR3 in DNA: TGCGCCAGCAGCCAAGCGAGCGGGAGGGCCGACCACACCGGGGAGCTGTTTTTT. It encodes CASSQASGRADHTGELFF.

The V gene is TRBV9, the J gene TRBJ2-2; D is ambiguous. Germline lookup yields CDR1 SGDLS and CDR2 YYNGEE. The V gene lost 4 bases and the J gene lost 5 bases, with 9 bases spanning the gap. The CDR3 extends over 13 amino acids. CDR3 amino acids: CASSPRLTGELFF. The CDR3 region has the DNA TGTGCCAGCAGCCCGCGACTTACCGGGGAGCTGTTTTTT.

The chain combines TRBV5-8 with TRBJ2-7; no firm D call. The germline V and J ends were trimmed by 4 bases and 6 bases, with 23 bases remaining between them. CDR3 size: 16 residues. The germline CDR1 and CDR2 sequences are SGHTS and YDEGEE. The CDR3 is CASSITGRYVRVEQYF. CDR3 nucleotides: TGTGCCAGCAGCATAACCGGACGGTACGTTCGCGTCGAGCAGTACTTC.

The count of this clone is one. The chain combines TRBV7-9 with TRBJ2-1; D is ambiguous. V lost 2 bases, J lost 7 bases, and 18 bases lay in between. Per germline, CDR1 SEHNR and CDR2 FQNEAQ (reference sequence). CDR3 length: 16 amino acids. In DNA, the CDR3 is TGTGCCAGCAGCTTAAGGTGGGCTACCCTCCAGAATGAGCAGTTCTTC. Translated: CASSLRWATLQNEQFF.

The chain is built from TRBV5-1 and TRBJ2-2; D is tentatively TRBD1 or TRBD2 (6 bases each). The CDR3 loop spans 16 amino acids. Germline CDR1 SGHRS, CDR2 YFSETQ. V was shortened by 0 bases and J by 2 bases, with 11 bases between the two germline ends. The CDR3 DNA reads as TGCGCCAGCAGCTTGGGGGGGGCAGGAAACACCGGGGAGCTGTTTTTT. This translates into CASSLGGAGNTGELFF.

The J gene is TRBJ1-1, the V gene TRBV5-1, with D uncertain. Germline lookup yields CDR1 SGHRS and CDR2 YFSETQ. The CDR3 extends over 13 amino acids. V shed 5 bases and J shed 1 base, with 9 bases lying between them. As DNA, the CDR3 is TGCGCCAGCAGACGGGGTGAGAACACTGAAGCTTTCTTT. As protein: CASRRGENTEAFF.

This chain joins TRBV5-1 and TRBJ1-1; D is ambiguous. V lost 3 bases and J lost 9, with 27 bases in between. Germline CDR1 and CDR2: SGHRS and YFSETQ. This CDR3 is built from 17 residues. CDR3 region: CASSWYPHGDMGPQAFF. The CDR3 bases are TGCGCCAGCAGCTGGTATCCCCACGGAGACATGGGCCCCCAAGCTTTCTTT.

V usage is TRBV7-2 and J usage is TRBJ1-1, with a possible D match to TRBD1 (6 bases). V lost 1 base and J lost 2, with 8 bases in between. The CDR3 is made up of 14 amino acids. CDR1 and CDR2 from the germline V gene are SGHTA and FQGNSA. CDR3 nucleotide sequence: TGTGCCAGCAGCTTAGAACAGGGTAACACTGAAGCTTTCTTT. This codes for CASSLEQGNTEAFF.

This chain links TRBV28 with TRBJ2-7; 9 bases agree with TRBD2. Germline V gene sequence: CDR1 MDHEN, CDR2 SYDVKM. Trimming at V came to 8 bases and at J to 9 bases, leaving 20 bases not matched to a gene. The CDR3 contains 16 residues. The CDR3 region has the DNA TGTGCCAGCCACCGAATTAGCGGGAGACGCCCTACGGGGCAGTACTTC. This gives the protein CASHRISGRRPTGQYF.

This clone has just a few counts. The gene calls are TRBV7-9 and TRBJ2-1; a possible D gene is TRBD2 (7 bases). This CDR3 contains 12 residues. The V end was cut by 7 bases, the J end by 10 bases, with 14 bases between. CDR1 SEHNR and CDR2 FQNEAQ come from the germline V gene (reference sequence). CDR3 bases: TGTGCCAGCACGAGGGGGGGTAGGGAGCAGTTCTTC. It specifies CASTRGGREQFF.

The chain carries TRBV27 and TRBJ1-1; D remains unclear. This CDR3 has 13 residues. Looked up from germline, CDR1 is MNHEY and CDR2 is SMNVEV (reference sequence). With 1 base removed from V and 5 bases from J, the gap between germline ends came to 8 bases. The CDR3 DNA reads as TGTGCCAGCAGTTTATATGTAGAGACTGAAGCTTTCTTT. It translates to CASSLYVETEAFF.

This sequence joins TRBV7-2 and TRBJ2-7, with D possibly being TRBD2 (6 bases). The CDR3 is 15 residues long. Trimming shortened V by 8 bases and J by 3 bases, and 20 bases separated the two germline ends. Germline V gives CDR1 SGHTA, CDR2 FQGNSA. CDR3 sequence (DNA): TGTGCCAGCCTCCGGGACTCCAACTTTATCTACGAGCAGTACTTC. Protein: CASLRDSNFIYEQYF.

The genes are TRBV5-6 and TRBJ2-5; 14 bases match TRBD2. CDR3 length: 17 amino acids. CDR1 and CDR2 from the germline V gene are SGHDT and YYEEEE. V dropped 1 base and J dropped 5; count of bases not matched to a gene: 7. The CDR3 region has the DNA TGTGCCAGCAGCTTGCCGGGACTAGCGGGAGAAAGGGAGACCCAGTACTTC. The encoded protein is CASSLPGLAGERETQYF.

In the case of this clone: The sample contains more than one DNA sequence encoding this CDR3. CDR3 nucleotide sequence: TGCAGCGTTCGGACAGGGGGCCGGGATACTGAAGCTTTCTTT. Translating gives CSVRTGGRDTEAFF. The V and J genes are TRBV29-1 and TRBJ1-1, with TRBD1 matching over 11 bases. The CDR3 consists of 14 residues. Trimming removed 5 bases from V and 5 bases from J; junction bases left unmatched: 7. Germline loops: CDR1 SQVTM, CDR2 ANQGSEA.

This chain joins TRBV5-1 and TRBJ2-7; D is undetermined. Germline V gene data show CDR1 as SGHRS and CDR2 as YFSETQ. V was shortened by 0 bases and J by 2 bases, with 12 bases between the two germline ends. CDR3 length: 15 residues. The CDR3 DNA reads TGCGCCAGCAGCTTGGTAGCCAGTACCGCCTACGAGCAGTACTTC. It codes for CASSLVASTAYEQYF.

CDR3 sequence reads: CASSPSGTGSHGYTF. The CDR3 DNA reads as TGTGCCAGCAGCCCATCCGGGACAGGGAGCCATGGCTACACCTTC. The V and J genes are TRBV7-3 and TRBJ1-2; TRBD1 matches at 9 bases. There are 15 residues in the CDR3. CDR1 and CDR2 from the germline V gene are SGHTA and FQGTGA. The V segment lost 5 bases and the J segment 6 bases; nucleotides outside the gene matches: 10.

The rearrangement links TRBV18 to TRBJ1-5; D is uncertain. The germline gives CDR1 KGHSH, CDR2 LQKENI. Trimming pared 2 bases from V and 8 bases from J, leaving 13 bases between. The length of the CDR3 is 14 residues. The CDR3 here is CASSPSVEAEPQHF. As DNA, the CDR3 is TGTGCCAGCTCACCATCGGTTGAGGCGGAGCCCCAGCATTTT.

The gene calls are TRBV4-3 and TRBJ1-1; TRBD1 matches 12 bases. J was trimmed by 7 bases and V by 0 bases; bases with no gene match: 3. The CDR3 loop spans 15 amino acids. Germline loops: CDR1 LGHNA, CDR2 YSLEER. CDR3: CASSQEGTGGFEAFF. The CDR3 DNA reads as TGCGCCAGCAGCCAAGAGGGGACAGGGGGCTTTGAAGCTTTCTTT.

J is TRBJ2-1 and V is TRBV2; D uncertain. Germline CDR1 and CDR2: SNHLY and FYNNEI. This CDR3 region has 12 residues. V was pared by 3 bases and J by 7 bases, with 7 bases between. The CDR3 sequence: CASSEFRNEQFF. CDR3 in DNA: TGTGCCAGCAGTGAGTTCCGGAATGAGCAGTTCTTC.

V is TRBV5-6 and J is TRBJ2-7; 8 nucleotides align to TRBD1. Per germline, CDR1 SGHDT and CDR2 YYEEEE. V shed 4 bases, J shed 3 bases, and the junction held 9 bases outside the gene matches. The CDR3 runs 15 residues. The CDR3 nucleotides read TGTGCCAGCAGCCTCAGGGAAGGACAGGGCTACGAGCAGTACTTC. It yields the protein CASSLREGQGYEQYF.

This clone was found once. The V gene is TRBV9, the J gene TRBJ2-7; D may match TRBD1 or TRBD2 (5 bases each). This CDR3 spans 16 amino acids. Per the germline V gene, CDR1 is SGDLS and CDR2 is YYNGEE. Trimming pared 4 bases from V and 2 bases from J, leaving 19 bases between. The CDR3 bases are TGTGCCAGCAGCCCCGGGGCGAGTCCCGCAACCTACGAGCAGTACTTC. Translating it yields CASSPGASPATYEQYF. Drawing the rest from reference TRBV9 and TRBJ2-7, the complete variable domain is DSGVTQTPKHLITATGQRVTLRCSPRSGDLSVYWYQQSLDQGLQFLIQYYNGEERAKGNILERFSAQQFPDLHSELNLSSLELGDSALYFCASSPGASPATYEQYFGPGTRLTVT.

The CDR3 loop reads CASTPGGGSEAFF. CDR3 DNA: TGTGCCAGCACCCCTGGGGGGGGGTCTGAAGCTTTCTTT. The chain has TRBV9 and TRBJ1-1, with D tentatively TRBD1 (5 bases). The V gene lost 6 bases and the J gene lost 6 bases, with 15 bases spanning the gap. The CDR3 runs 13 residues. Germline V gene data show CDR1 as SGDLS and CDR2 as YYNGEE.

This clone was counted once. V and J are TRBV2 and TRBJ1-1; 8 bases are shared with TRBD1. Germline CDR1 SNHLY, CDR2 FYNNEI. The trim removed 6 bases at V and 4 bases at J, leaving 7 bases unmatched. This CDR3 contains 14 residues. The CDR3 DNA follows: TGTGCCAGCAGGTATCTACAGGGGGTCACTGAAGCTTTCTTT. Its translation is CASRYLQGVTEAFF. The variable domain in full, completed from reference TRBV2 and TRBJ1-1, reads EPEVTQTPSHQVTQMGQEVILRCVPISNHLYFYWYRQILGQKVEFLVSFYNNEISEKSEIFDDQFSVERPDGSNFTLKIRSTKLEDSAMYFCASRYLQGVTEAFFGQGTRLTVV.

This sequence joins TRBV5-1 and TRBJ2-1, with 8 bases fitting TRBD2. Trimming removed 0 bases from V and 10 bases from J; junction bases left unmatched: 12. Germline CDR1 reads SGHRS; CDR2 reads YFSETQ. This CDR3 has 16 residues. The CDR3: CASSLAPGLEGGEQFF. The CDR3 DNA sequence: TGCGCCAGCAGCTTGGCCCCGGGACTAGAAGGCGGAGAGCAGTTCTTC.

The CDR3 spells CASSQDREIQETQYF. In DNA form, the CDR3 reads TGTGCCAGCAGCCAAGACAGGGAAATACAGGAGACCCAGTACTTC. This rearrangement joins TRBV4-2 to TRBJ2-5; possibly TRBD1 for D (5 bases). Looked up from germline, CDR1 is LGHNA and CDR2 is YNFKEQ. The CDR3 covers 15 residues. V lost 0 bases, J lost 5 bases, and 13 bases lay in between.